The clone carrying this T cell receptor beta chain was observed a few times. In the study's own analysis: Amplification of reference gene primers was used by the study to estimate nucleated cell counts. Only in-frame clones appear in the TCRdb table, and some are missing; sequencing was by immunoSEQ multiplex PCR. V, J and clone size are taken as reported in that table, and D and trimming were inferred from the DNA itself. The repertoire has tens of thousands of clones, 60% to 85% of them found once; the top ten carry approximately 23%. The data derive from a study of blood T cell repertoires in COVID-19. As for the study in general: Donors in the United States, Italy and Spain gave samples during acute or convalescent COVID-19. In each case, the material was cDNA or gDNA derived from T cells, B-cell-depleted T cells, or PBMCs.

V was cut by 6 bases and J by 2 bases, with 8 bases left in between. The CDR3 is 13 amino acids. Germline lookup yields CDR1 LNHDA and CDR2 SQIVND (reference sequence). This receptor was identified in a human donor in a cohort sampled during active COVID-19. Sequenced sample: peripheral blood. This chain uses TRBV19 with TRBJ1-5; no definite D call. The CDR3 region has the DNA TGTGCCAGTAGCGGCGAGGGCAATCAGCCCCAGCATTTT. This translates into CASSGEGNQPQHF.